The 11 T cell receptor beta chains listed next were all sequenced from one sample in a study of T-cell reconstitution after alpha-beta-depleted transplantation in children. Unique molecular identifiers featured in how the TCRbeta library was prepared. TCRdb independently ran MiXCR on the PCR reads; one entry per CDR3 protein. The sample lists about 610,000 distinct CDR3 sequences, over 9.5% occurring once. The starting material was PBMCs from the stem cell graft donor, obtained from the stem cell graft. Every receptor here comes from a human donor who donated a stem cell graft to a child with acute myeloid leukemia.

In its sample, this clonotype was seen a few times. The chain links TRBV3-1 to TRBJ2-1; 11 nucleotides align to TRBD2. The V gene's germline CDR1 is LGHDT and CDR2 YNNKEL (reference sequence). With V trimmed by 4 bases and J by 9 bases, 8 bases remained unmatched. This CDR3 has 15 residues. CDR3 amino acids: CASSPGTSGLGEQFF. The CDR3, as DNA: TGTGCCAGCAGCCCCGGGACTAGCGGACTTGGTGAGCAGTTCTTC.

The chain uses TRBV2 and TRBJ2-1; TRBD2 is a possible D gene (7 bases). This CDR3 has 14 amino acids. V was clipped by 3 bases and J by 8 bases, with 14 bases between them. CDR1 is SNHLY, CDR2 FYNNEI, per germline. The DNA of the CDR3 is TGTGCCAGCAGTGACGGGGGGCGGTTCGATGAGCAGTTCTTC. Its translation is CASSDGGRFDEQFF.

Only a few counts were recorded for this clonotype. V usage is TRBV6-1 and J usage is TRBJ2-1; a weak D match, TRBD2 (6 bases). V lost 0 bases and J 1 base, leaving 7 bases between the germline ends. CDR3 length: 15 residues. Per the germline V gene, CDR1 is MNHNS and CDR2 is SASEGT. DNA of the CDR3: TGTGCCAGCAGTGAAGCGCTAGCGTCCTACAATGAGCAGTTCTTC. This sequence encodes CASSEALASYNEQFF.

This clonotype was found a few times. V gene TRBV20-1 combines with J gene TRBJ2-3; either TRBD1 or TRBD2 may supply D (6 bases each). This CDR3 has 12 amino acids. CDR1 is DFQATT and CDR2 is SNEGSKA in the germline V gene (reference sequence). The CDR3 reads CSRGGLADTQYF. For the CDR3, the DNA is TGCAGCAGGGGAGGACTCGCAGATACGCAGTATTTT.

The chain uses TRBV6-1 and TRBJ1-2, with 9 bases identical to TRBD1. Trimming took 6 bases from V and 7 from J; bases not matched to a gene: 12. Per germline, CDR1 MNHNS and CDR2 SASEGT. The CDR3 is 15 residues long. CDR3 loop: CASSPGQGRLGGYTF. CDR3 nucleotides: TGTGCCAGCAGCCCCGGACAGGGGAGGTTAGGTGGCTACACCTTC.

The chain combines TRBV1 with TRBJ2-3. TRBV1 is marked as a pseudogene. This CDR3 is 13 amino acids long. Written as DNA, the CDR3 is TGCACCAGCAGCCCAGGAAACTCGAATACGCAGTATTTT. It codes for CTSSPGNSNTQYF.

This clonotype was seen a few times. The V call is TRBV20-1, the J call TRBJ1-2, with unresolved D. The CDR3 extends over 11 amino acids. Germline V gives CDR1 DFQATT, CDR2 SNEGSKA (reference sequence). V lost 0 bases and J 6 bases, leaving 5 bases between the germline ends. CDR3 loop: CSARDLDGYTF. The CDR3 DNA reads as TGCAGTGCTAGAGATCTGGATGGCTACACCTTC.

The chain combines TRBV7-2 with TRBJ2-3; 10 nucleotides align to TRBD1. The V gene's germline CDR1 is SGHTA and CDR2 FQGNSA. The CDR3 totals 15 residues. The V gene end was trimmed by 5 bases and the J gene end by 9 bases; junction bases not matched to a gene: 11. The CDR3 region is CASSQRQGAWGTQYF. For the CDR3, the DNA is TGTGCCAGCAGCCAAAGACAGGGGGCTTGGGGGACGCAGTATTTT.

This clonotype was seen only a few times. The DNA for the CDR3 is TGTGCCAGCAGGAATGGACAGGGTGAGCAGTTCTTC. Translating it yields CASRNGQGEQFF. The genes are TRBV6-5 and TRBJ2-1; TRBD1 matches 8 bases. Germline CDR1 is MNHEY and CDR2 is SVGAGI. V lost 6 bases and J lost 9; bases outside the gene matches: 4. The CDR3 covers 12 residues.

This clonotype was picked up many times. V is TRBV11-2 and J is TRBJ1-4; TRBD1 is a possible D gene (5 bases). V lost 5 bases and J lost 13, with 23 bases in between. The CDR3 is 15 residues long. Per germline, CDR1 SGHAT and CDR2 FQNNGV. CDR3 nucleotide sequence: TGTGCCAGCAGCCCCGGACGGACCTCCAGGAGGGGACTGTTTTTT. As protein: CASSPGRTSRRGLFF.

The rearrangement uses TRBV6-5 and TRBJ2-7, with 7 bases aligning to TRBD1. CDR3 length equals 15 residues. J gave up 6 bases and V 2 bases, and 10 bases lay outside the gene matches. CDR1 and CDR2 (germline): MNHEY, SVGAGI. This chain's CDR3 is CASSYLGDRDSEQYF. CDR3 bases: TGTGCCAGCAGTTACCTTGGGGATAGGGACAGCGAGCAGTACTTC.